This T cell receptor beta chain was retrieved from a study of T cells in localized non-small cell lung cancer. The ends were cut back, 8 bases at V and 5 bases at J, with 18 bases in the middle. CDR3 length: 15 amino acids. Germline V CDR1 and CDR2: MRHNA, SNTAGT. Sequencing was performed with immunoSEQ multiplex PCR; in TCRdb, only in-frame clones are kept and a portion is missing. The table shows some 66,000 clones, with approximately 84% occurring only once. Notes on this clone: Its antigen remains unknown.

General study findings and limits: Within adjacent lung there appeared a median roughly 60 of the top 100 tumor clones.

Here the sequenced sample was peripheral blood, taken before any cancer treatment. The chain is built from TRBV6-4 and TRBJ2-2; perhaps TRBD1 as D (5 bases). The receptor's source is an older female donor with stage I lung adenocarcinoma. The CDR3 region is CASATDGALTGELFF. The DNA for the CDR3 is TGTGCCAGCGCCACTGATGGGGCCTTAACCGGGGAGCTGTTTTTT.